This TCR beta chain stems from a study of T-cell memory formation after mild COVID-19. Overall study results and limits: Clones that contracted from day 15 to 85 were balanced CD4/CD8, while later expanders leaned CD4+. For contracting clones, CD4+ ones sat mainly in CM and EM, CD8+ in EMRA. Whether day 37 second-wave clones are SARS-CoV-2-specific was not confirmed.

Each CDR3 protein is one row after TCRdb ran MiXCR on the 5' RACE reads. The table lists just under 150,000 distinct CDR3 sequences, about 6.1% of them singletons. The CDR3 length is 17 residues. Germline-derived CDR1 and CDR2 are MGHRA and YSYEKL. V was trimmed by 0 bases and J by 4 bases, leaving 18 bases between them. Notes on this clonotype: The antigen remains unidentified.

This sequence was found in an adult woman who had mild COVID-19 (a few samples of this study predate the infection). Cell type and time point are not known. The gene calls are TRBV4-1 and TRBJ1-2; maybe TRBD1 (5 bases). The sequenced sample consisted of PBMCs or a T cell subset sorted from them (not recorded which). In nucleotides, the CDR3 is TGCGCCAGCAGCCAAGATAGGCGTAGGGACCGCACCTATGGCTACACCTTC. Protein product: CASSQDRRRDRTYGYTF.